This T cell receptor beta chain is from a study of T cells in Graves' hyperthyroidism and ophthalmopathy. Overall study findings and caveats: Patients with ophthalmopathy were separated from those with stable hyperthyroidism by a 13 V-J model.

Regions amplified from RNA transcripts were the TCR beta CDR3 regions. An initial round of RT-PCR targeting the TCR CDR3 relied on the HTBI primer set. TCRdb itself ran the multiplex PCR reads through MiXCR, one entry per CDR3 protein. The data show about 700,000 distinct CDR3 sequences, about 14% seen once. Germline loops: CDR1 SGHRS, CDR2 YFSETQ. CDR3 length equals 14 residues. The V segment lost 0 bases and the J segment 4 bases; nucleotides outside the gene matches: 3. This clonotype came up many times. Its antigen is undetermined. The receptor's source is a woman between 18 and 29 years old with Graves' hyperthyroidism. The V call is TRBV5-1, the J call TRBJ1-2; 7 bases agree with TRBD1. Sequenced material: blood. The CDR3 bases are TGCGCCAGCAGCTTGGCCCCAGGGGGCTATGGCTACACCTTC. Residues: CASSLAPGGYGYTF. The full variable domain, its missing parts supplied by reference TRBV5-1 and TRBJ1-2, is KAGVTQTPRYLIKTRGQQVTLSCSPISGHRSVSWYQQTPGQGLQFLFEYFSETQRNKGNFPGRFSGRQFSNSRSEMNVSTLELGDSALYLCASSLAPGGYGYTFGSGTRLTVV.